This T cell receptor (beta chain) was recorded in a study of shared clonotypes between healthy human individuals. Study as a whole: Serving as donors were a couple of women and three men, whose ages spanned 18 to 49. The plates for each donor numbered three CD4 naive, three CD4 memory, two CD8 naive and one CD8 memory.

Study-wide results and caveats: Among the subsets, naive ones generally showed larger estimated richness than memory ones.

CDR3 length: 12 residues. The V and J ends lost 0 bases and 12 bases respectively, with 7 bases between them. Per germline, CDR1 SGDLS and CDR2 YYNGEE. Running of the assay took place at deep level. Libraries were prepared by immunoSEQ multiplex PCR; TCRdb keeps only in-frame clonotypes and omits some of them. The sample includes fewer than 2.5 million clones, 80% to 95% seen only once; the top ten take about 0.34%. As concerns this clone: Antigen specificity is unknown.

This clonotype was sampled from a man in his late teens or twenties in good health. Some clones in this sample may be carry-over from other donors' samples. The sample taken for sequencing was naive CD4+ T cells from PBMCs. Stated subset: CD45RA+ positively selected. This chain connects TRBV9 to TRBJ2-6; D remains unclear. The CDR3 spells CASSVGPPVLTF. CDR3 sequence (DNA): TGTGCCAGCAGCGTAGGCCCCCCCGTCCTGACTTTC.